The 16 T cell receptor beta chains in this list originate from one sample, sequenced in a study of chemoradiotherapy in HPV16-positive cancers. The protocol was immunoSEQ multiplex PCR, while the TCRdb copy is restricted to in-frame clones and leaves out a portion. The sample yields 15,000 to 20,000 clones, 65% to 80% seen once. Sequencing used tumor tissue, obtained from a patient who underwent chemoradiotherapy. These receptor sequences come from a human donor with HPV-associated anogenital cancer.

Relative to its sample, this clone is medium-sized. The chain employs TRBV2 and TRBJ1-5; D is perhaps TRBD1 (5 bases). Deletions cut 6 bases from V and 4 bases from J, with 13 bases between. The CDR3 extends over 14 amino acids. Germline CDR1 reads SNHLY; CDR2 reads FYNNEI. Here the CDR3 reads CASSDQGGNQPQHF. DNA of the CDR3: TGTGCCAGCAGCGACCAGGGAGGGAATCAGCCCCAGCATTTT.

The chain links TRBV6-5 to TRBJ2-5, with TRBD2 matching 15 bases. V was clipped by 4 bases and J by 5 bases; unmatched bases: 2. Germline CDR1 reads MNHEY; CDR2 reads SVGAGI. The CDR3 loop spans 15 amino acids. The CDR3 DNA is TGTGCCAGCAGTTTCGGGACTAGCGGGAGGGAGACCCAGTACTTC. It translates to CASSFGTSGRETQYF.

In its sample, this clone was seen once. The chain is built from TRBV6-5 and TRBJ2-3; unclear D gene. V lost 4 bases and J lost 6, with 14 bases in between. The CDR3 is made up of 14 amino acids. From germline, CDR1 is MNHEY and CDR2 SVGAGI. In DNA, the CDR3 is TGTGCCAGCAGTTTCGGGCAGCGAAGGGATACGCAGTATTTT. It specifies CASSFGQRRDTQYF.

The rearrangement joins TRBV6-5 to TRBJ1-6; D ambiguous. The germline gives CDR1 MNHEY, CDR2 SVGAGI. V shed 6 bases and J shed 8 bases, with 5 bases lying between them. This CDR3 spans 11 amino acids. The CDR3 DNA reads TGTGCCAGCAGCCGAGATTCACCCCTCCACTTT. Amino acids: CASSRDSPLHF.

The chain uses TRBV2 and TRBJ1-2, with 7 bases identical to TRBD1. With 6 bases clipped from V and 5 bases from J, the junction kept 9 bases outside the gene matches. Germline-derived CDR1 and CDR2 are SNHLY and FYNNEI. CDR3 length: 14 residues. The CDR3, as DNA: TGTGCCAGCAGGGAGAGACAGGGTTTGTATGGCTACACCTTC. This sequence encodes CASRERQGLYGYTF.

By share of the sample, this clone is medium-sized. The chain carries TRBV6-4 and TRBJ2-2, with 10 nucleotides matching TRBD2. The V segment lost 5 bases and the J segment 6 bases; nucleotides outside the gene matches: 9. The CDR3 spans 16 residues. Germline assignment: CDR1 MRHNA and CDR2 SNTAGT. The CDR3 DNA follows: TGTGCCAGCAGTTCAGCTAGCGGGAGTGGTGCCGGGGAGCTGTTTTTT. It yields the protein CASSSASGSGAGELFF.

This clone occurred a few times. The chain recombines TRBV5-6 with TRBJ1-4, with TRBD1 as a possible D gene (6 bases). Between the trimmed V and J ends, which lost 4 bases and 3 bases, there was a span of 16 bases. This CDR3 is built from 16 residues. From germline, CDR1 is SGHDT and CDR2 YYEEEE. The CDR3: CASSTRGGAANEKLFF. The CDR3 DNA reads as TGTGCCAGCAGCACTCGTGGGGGGGCAGCTAATGAAAAACTGTTTTTT.

This chain joins TRBV10-1 and TRBJ2-7; D unresolved. The CDR3 is 11 amino acids. Trimming stripped 3 bases from V and 3 bases from J, with 3 bases between. Germline assignment: CDR1 WNHNN and CDR2 SYGVQD (reference sequence). DNA for the CDR3: TGCGCCAGCAGTGACGGCTACGAGCAGTACTTC. Translating gives CASSDGYEQYF.

J is TRBJ2-1 and V is TRBV7-3; D not resolved. From germline, CDR1 is SGHTA and CDR2 FQGTGA. This CDR3 has 13 amino acids. Trimming took off 5 bases at V and 5 bases at J, with 10 bases between the two ends. The CDR3 region is CASSPGPNNEQFF. CDR3 nucleotides: TGTGCCAGCAGCCCCGGACCCAACAATGAGCAGTTCTTC.

This clone was seen a few times. The genes are TRBV4-2 and TRBJ1-2; 10 nucleotides line up with TRBD1. V lost 5 bases to trimming and J lost 2 bases; unmatched junction nucleotides: 5. Germline CDR1 reads LGHNA; CDR2 reads YNFKEQ. This CDR3 has 15 amino acids. CDR3 DNA sequence: TGTGCCAGCAGCGGAGGGGGACAGGGGAACTATGGCTACACCTTC. This encodes CASSGGGQGNYGYTF.

This clone is a singleton in its sample. V and J are TRBV7-3 and TRBJ2-5; D is possibly TRBD2 (6 bases). V was shortened by 5 bases and J by 1 base, with 11 bases between the two germline ends. The CDR3 has 14 residues. CDR1 and CDR2 from the germline V gene are SGHTA and FQGTGA. CDR3: CASSPTGLQETQYF. The CDR3 DNA reads as TGTGCCAGCAGCCCCACGGGACTCCAAGAGACCCAGTACTTC.

This rearrangement joins TRBV29-1 to TRBJ2-1; no definite D call. CDR1 is SQVTM, CDR2 ANQGSEA, per germline. The CDR3 is 13 residues long. V was shortened by 1 base and J by 4 bases, with 8 bases between the two germline ends. CDR3 coding DNA: TGCAGCGTTGAAGTGCTTGCGTACAATGAGCAGTTCTTC. Protein sequence: CSVEVLAYNEQFF.

J is TRBJ2-1 and V is TRBV11-1; 10 bases align to TRBD2. The CDR3 is 16 residues long. From germline, CDR1 is SGHAT and CDR2 FQDESV (reference sequence). V shed 3 bases, J shed 2 bases, and the junction held 4 bases outside the gene matches. CDR3 in amino acids: CASSFQAGGTYNEQFF. The CDR3 DNA follows: TGTGCCAGCAGCTTCCAAGCGGGAGGGACCTACAATGAGCAGTTCTTC.

This clone has more than one count but fewer than ten. The chain couples TRBV5-1 to TRBJ2-5, with D possibly TRBD1 on 7 matching bases. Trimming took 4 bases from V and 4 from J, leaving 14 bases between them. The CDR3 has 14 residues. Germline CDR1 and CDR2: SGHRS and YFSETQ. The DNA for the CDR3 is TGCGCCAGCAGCCCCGGACAGGAGGGAGAGACCCAGTACTTC. Amino acids: CASSPGQEGETQYF. Full variable domain (remainder filled in from reference TRBV5-1 and TRBJ2-5): KAGVTQTPRYLIKTRGQQVTLSCSPISGHRSVSWYQQTPGQGLQFLFEYFSETQRNKGNFPGRFSGRQFSNSRSEMNVSTLELGDSALYLCASSPGQEGETQYFGPGTRLLVL.

The CDR3 loop is CALRGGKDNEQFF. CDR3 bases: TGTGCCCTCAGGGGGGGCAAGGACAATGAGCAGTTCTTC. The rearrangement uses TRBV6-5 and TRBJ2-1, with D perhaps matching TRBD1 or TRBD2 (7 bases each). The V gene lost 11 bases and the J gene lost 5 bases, with 16 bases spanning the gap. The CDR3 totals 13 residues. Germline CDR1 MNHEY, CDR2 SVGAGI.

This clone has just a few counts. The chain combines TRBV9 with TRBJ1-5; maybe TRBD1 (6 bases). V lost 4 bases and J 6 bases, leaving 11 bases between the germline ends. This CDR3 is built from 13 residues. The germline gives CDR1 SGDLS, CDR2 YYNGEE. CDR3 nucleotide sequence: TGTGCCAGCAGCAGGGGGGGAGGTCAGCCCCAGCATTTT. Its protein product is CASSRGGGQPQHF.